The TCR beta chain under discussion was sequenced for a study of T cell changes during pregnancy in multiple sclerosis. Trimming at V came to 3 bases and at J to 4 bases, leaving 10 bases not matched to a gene. The CDR3 is made up of 15 amino acids. CDR1 and CDR2 (germline): SGHRS, YFSETQ. TCRdb keeps only in-frame clones here, not all; method: immunoSEQ multiplex PCR. The table shows around 30,000 clones, with approximately 88% occurring only once. This TCR came from a female donor with multiple sclerosis, enrolled in a pregnancy study. Sequenced here: CD8+ T cells from peripheral blood mononuclear cells, sampled in the first trimester of pregnancy. This rearrangement joins TRBV5-1 to TRBJ2-7, with TRBD1 matching 7 bases. The CDR3 DNA reads as TGCGCCAGCAGCTCCCGACAGGGTCTTTTATACGAGCAGTACTTC. Amino acids: CASSSRQGLLYEQYF.